One sample yielded the 32 T cell receptor beta chains listed below, sequenced in a study of tumor-infiltrating lymphocytes in oesophageal squamous cell carcinoma. TCRdb recomputed calls from the PCR reads with MiXCR, one row per CDR3 protein. The data contain some 10,000 distinct CDR3 sequences, about three fifths of them seen just once; the ten biggest clones take up around 29%. The sample was esophageal tumor tissue. The source is a female donor with esophageal squamous cell carcinoma.

In its sample, this clonotype was seen once. The missing conserved phenylalanine or tryptophan at the end of this CDR3 makes a read error likely. The DNA is omitted, as the CDR3 cannot be located on it reliably, and the CDR3 follows TCRdb's listing. This CDR3 reads CATSGLVGGELYV. The genes are TRBV24-1 and TRBJ2-3; the table's D call of TRBD2 was not tested on the DNA. In germline, CDR1 is KGHDR, CDR2 SFDVKD. Inclusive of both ends, the CDR3 amounts to 13 amino acids.

V gene TRBV7-8 combines with J gene TRBJ1-1; possibly TRBD1 for D (5 bases). The J call may be in error: the DNA end matches TRBJ1-6 better. Germline lookup yields CDR1 SGHVS and CDR2 FQNEAQ. This CDR3 comprises 15 residues. The CDR3 DNA reads as TGTGCCAGCAGCTTAGGGGGGACTTATAATTCACCCCTCCACTTT. Translating gives CASSLGGTYNSPLHF.

This clonotype was counted a single time. One junction end does not reproduce the germline sequence, and a read error may be involved. V is TRBV11-2 and J is TRBJ1-6; possible D gene TRBD1, 6 bases. The CDR3 contains 12 residues. CDR1 is SGHAT and CDR2 is FQNNGV in the germline V gene. CDR3 protein: CASSFEGETQYF. CDR3 coding DNA: TGTGCCAGCAGCTTTGAGGGGGAGACCCAGTACTTT.

This clonotype was counted a few times. The rearrangement joins TRBV6-1 to TRBJ2-5; the D is unclear. CDR3 length: 14 residues. The V gene lost 6 bases and the J gene lost 8 bases, with 19 bases spanning the gap. Germline V gene data show CDR1 as MNHNS and CDR2 as SASEGT. In DNA, the CDR3 is TGTGCCAGCAGCTACTGGGATCAAAGAGAAACCCAGTACTTC. Translating it yields CASSYWDQRETQYF.

Only a few counts were recorded for this clonotype. The V and J genes are TRBV7-8 and TRBJ2-1; TRBD1 might be the D (5 bases). The DNA matches TRBJ2-5 better at its end, which makes the J call doubtful. Germline loops: CDR1 SGHVS, CDR2 FQNEAQ. The length of the CDR3 is 14 residues. CDR3 sequence (DNA): TGTGCCAGCAGCTTAGTTTCAGGGCCTGAGACCCAGTACTTC. Its translation is CASSLVSGPETQYF.

The chain joins TRBV24-1 to TRBJ2-5; 9 bases agree with TRBD1. CDR1 and CDR2 (germline): KGHDR, SFDVKD. J was trimmed by 11 bases and V by 3 bases; bases with no gene match: 15. This CDR3 is built from 16 residues. The CDR3 DNA reads as TGTGCCACCAGTGATATGGGGACAGGGAACGACAATGAGCAGTACTTC. Amino acid sequence: CATSDMGTGNDNEQYF.

This clonotype is classed as medium-sized. As DNA, the CDR3 is TGTGCCACCAGTACCCGACTAGCGGGAGGCACAGATACGCAGTATTTT. Translated: CATSTRLAGGTDTQYF. The V call is TRBV24-1, the J call TRBJ2-3, with TRBD2 matching over 12 bases. CDR1 and CDR2 from the germline V gene are KGHDR and SFDVKD. The CDR3 runs 16 residues. Germline trimming cut 6 bases from V and 1 base from J; bases unmatched to any gene: 4.

The CDR3 here is CASSFASGDIGQYF. CDR3 sequence (DNA): TGTGCCAGCAGCTTCGCTAGCGGGGATATAGGGCAGTACTTC. The chain is built from TRBV7-2 and TRBJ2-1, with 9 bases that match TRBD2. The J call may be in error: the DNA end matches TRBJ2-7 better. In germline, CDR1 is SGHTA, CDR2 FQGNSA. The CDR3 consists of 14 residues.

This clonotype was found many times. The rearrangement uses TRBV7-8 and TRBJ1-5; a possible D gene is TRBD1 (6 bases). Germline CDR1 is SGHVS and CDR2 is FQNEAQ. The ends were cut back, 0 bases at V and 4 bases at J, with 10 bases in the middle. CDR3 length equals 15 residues. The CDR3 reads CASSLAGHTNQPQHF. The CDR3 DNA follows: TGTGCCAGCAGCTTAGCGGGACATACTAATCAGCCCCAGCATTTT.

This clonotype is labeled as medium-sized. This may come from a read error, since a much larger clone is one base off. The chain carries TRBV7-3 and TRBJ2-5; D remains ambiguous. The CDR3 consists of 15 residues. Trimming removed 0 bases at V and 11 bases at J, with 19 bases between. Germline lookup yields CDR1 SGHTA and CDR2 FQGTGA. The CDR3 region has the DNA TGTGCCAGCAGCTTAACTGTAAGCTCCTACAATGAGCAGTACTTC. It specifies CASSLTVSSYNEQYF.

This clonotype was detected only a few times. The rearrangement joins TRBV7-2 to TRBJ2-4, with D possibly TRBD1 on 6 matching bases. The DNA end is more similar to TRBJ2-5, so the J call may be wrong. The CDR3 has 16 residues. Germline lookup yields CDR1 SGHTA and CDR2 FQGNSA. In DNA form, the CDR3 reads TGTGCCAGCAGCCTCCATCCCGGACAGTACCAAGAGACCCAGTACTTC. Its protein is CASSLHPGQYQETQYF.

The chain recombines TRBV7-4 with TRBJ1-1; 11 bases line up with TRBD2. The DNA end favors TRBJ2-3, so the J call may be wrong. Germline CDR1 and CDR2: SGHVT and SQSDAQ. The CDR3 spans 16 residues. CDR3 residues: CASSPTTSGSADTQYF. CDR3 in DNA: TGTGCCAGCAGCCCCACAACTAGCGGGAGTGCAGATACGCAGTATTTT.

This clonotype was seen more than once but under ten times. V is TRBV7-2 and J is TRBJ2-5, with D unclear. This CDR3 has 13 amino acids. The ends were cut back, 1 base at V and 3 bases at J, with 6 bases in the middle. CDR1 and CDR2 (germline): SGHTA, FQGNSA. In DNA, the CDR3 is TGTGCCAGCAGCTTAGTTAGGGAAGAGACCCAGTACTTC. It codes for CASSLVREETQYF.

This chain joins TRBV24-1 and TRBJ2-3; tentatively, D is TRBD1 (6 bases). Near its end, the DNA agrees better with TRBJ2-7, so the J call may be wrong. This CDR3 is 17 amino acids long. Germline CDR1 and CDR2: KGHDR and SFDVKD. CDR3 nucleotide sequence: TGTGCCACCAGTGATACCACTACAGGGAGCTCCTACAATGAGCAGTACTTC. Translation: CATSDTTTGSSYNEQYF.

The gene calls are TRBV7-2 and TRBJ1-6; D is ambiguous. The CDR3 sequence is 18 residues long. CDR1 SGHTA and CDR2 FQGNSA come from the germline V gene. Trimming left V 1 base short and J 10 bases short, with 23 bases between. CDR3 in DNA: TGTGCCAGCAGCTTAGACGGTGCTAGCGGGAGTATTAGCTCACCCCTCCACTTT. It specifies CASSLDGASGSISSPLHF.

This clonotype is medium-sized (0.01 to 0.1%) in the sample. This chain uses TRBV12-3 or TRBV12-4 with TRBJ2-3; no firm D call. The CDR3 is 16 residues long. V lost 4 bases and J 1 base, leaving 15 bases between the germline ends. The CDR3 loop reads CASSSQLGSGTDTQYF. In nucleotides, the CDR3 is TGTGCCAGCAGTTCACAGTTGGGGTCGGGCACAGATACGCAGTATTTT.

The chain combines TRBV12-3 or TRBV12-4 with TRBJ2-5; D gene uncertain. The V and J ends lost 3 bases and 5 bases respectively, with 10 bases between them. The CDR3 covers 13 residues. The CDR3 region has the DNA TGTGCCAGCAGTTTCGGTGTCGGGGAGACCCAGTACTTC. Translating gives CASSFGVGETQYF.

This clonotype appeared a few times. The V and J genes are TRBV7-4 and TRBJ2-4; 8 bases fit TRBD1. The end of the DNA aligns better with TRBJ2-7, so the J call may be wrong. Looked up from germline, CDR1 is SGHVT and CDR2 is SQSDAQ. The CDR3 extends over 16 amino acids. The CDR3, as DNA: TGTGCCAGCAGCTTCCCCCCCGGGACAGGCTCCTACGAGCAGTACTTC. Its protein product is CASSFPPGTGSYEQYF.

This clonotype was seen only a few times. The chain carries TRBV7-6 and TRBJ2-5; TRBD2 matches 13 bases. The CDR3 length is 16 residues. V trimming: 5 bases; J trimming: 3 bases; junction bases outside the gene matches: 6. The germline V gene has CDR1 SGHVS and CDR2 FNYEAQ. The CDR3 here is CASSLRTSGRKETQYF. Here the CDR3 DNA reads TGTGCCAGCAGCCTCCGGACTAGCGGGAGAAAAGAGACCCAGTACTTC.

The gene calls are TRBV28 and TRBJ1-2; 7 nucleotides agree with TRBD1. The V gene end was trimmed by 8 bases and the J gene end by 5 bases; junction bases not matched to a gene: 8. The length of the CDR3 is 13 residues. In germline, CDR1 is MDHEN, CDR2 SYDVKM. The CDR3 DNA reads TGTGCCAGCGGAGGGACAGCTCCATATGGCTACACCTTC. It encodes CASGGTAPYGYTF.

This clonotype has more than one count but fewer than ten. The chain is built from TRBV24-1 and TRBJ2-1; 9 bases line up with TRBD1. CDR1 and CDR2 (germline): KGHDR, SFDVKD. This CDR3 has 12 amino acids. Trimming took 10 bases from V and 10 from J; bases not matched to a gene: 7. The chain's CDR3 is CATQGAPKEQFF. Here the CDR3 DNA reads TGTGCCACACAGGGGGCCCCAAAGGAGCAGTTCTTC.

Only a few counts were recorded for this clonotype. The rearrangement uses TRBV7-2 and TRBJ2-2, with 11 bases identical to TRBD1. Germline assignment: CDR1 SGHTA and CDR2 FQGNSA. V was pared by 5 bases and J by 6 bases, with 2 bases of the junction left unmatched. CDR3 length: 14 amino acids. Here the CDR3 DNA reads TGTGCCAGCAGCCTGGGACAGGGGGCCGGGGAGCTGTTTTTT. Translated: CASSLGQGAGELFF.

This clonotype is categorized as medium-sized (0.01 to 0.1%). The chain employs TRBV28 and TRBJ2-3; 8 nucleotides agree with TRBD2. Germline-derived CDR1 and CDR2 are MDHEN and SYDVKM. V trimming: 3 bases; J trimming: 0 bases; junction bases outside the gene matches: 5. The CDR3 sequence is 16 residues long. CDR3 sequence: CASSFPSGLSTDTQYF. In DNA, the CDR3 is TGTGCCAGCAGTTTCCCTAGCGGGCTTAGCACAGATACGCAGTATTTT.

This clonotype was counted a single time. The chain employs TRBV28 and TRBJ1-6; D remains unclear. Germline V lookup: CDR1 MDHEN, CDR2 SYDVKM. This CDR3 is 13 amino acids long. The V end was cut by 2 bases, the J end by 9 bases, with 8 bases between. In nucleotides, the CDR3 is TGTGCCAGCAGTTTAGAAGTGCCTTCACCCCTCCACTTT. Translated, it gives CASSLEVPSPLHF. The full variable domain, completed using reference TRBV28 and TRBJ1-6, is DVKVTQSSRYLVKRTGEKVFLECVQDMDHENMFWYRQDPGLGLRLIYFSYDVKMKEKGDIPEGYSVSREKKERFSLILESASTNQTSMYLCASSLEVPSPLHFGNGTRLTVT.

The rearrangement uses TRBV6-1 and TRBJ2-3, with TRBD2 matching 8 bases. V lost 7 bases, J lost 2 bases, and 11 bases stayed unmatched. This CDR3 contains 16 residues. Germline V lookup: CDR1 MNHNS, CDR2 SASEGT. Here the CDR3 reads CASKPRAGGLTDTQYF. In DNA form, the CDR3 reads TGTGCCAGCAAGCCGAGGGCGGGAGGACTCACAGATACGCAGTATTTT.

The chain joins TRBV7-4 to TRBJ2-3, with 10 bases fitting TRBD1. V lost 2 bases to trimming and J lost 1 base; unmatched junction nucleotides: 3. Germline values: CDR1 SGHVT, CDR2 SQSDAQ. This CDR3 has 16 residues. In DNA form, the CDR3 reads TGTGCCAGCAGCTTAACCGGGACAGGGGGCACAGATACGCAGTATTTT. Protein: CASSLTGTGGTDTQYF.

In DNA form, the CDR3 reads TGTGCCAGCAGCTTAGGGGGGGCGGTGCAAGAGACCCAGTACTTC. Residues: CASSLGGAVQETQYF. The chain couples TRBV11-3 to TRBJ2-1; D is perhaps TRBD1 or TRBD2 (6 bases each). The DNA matches TRBJ2-5 better at its end, which makes the J call doubtful. Germline values: CDR1 SGHNT, CDR2 YENEEA. This CDR3 contains 15 residues.

The chain links TRBV12-3 or TRBV12-4 to TRBJ2-3, with D perhaps TRBD1 (6 bases). The CDR3 length is 15 residues. Trimming pared 4 bases from V and 0 bases from J, leaving 11 bases between. Here the CDR3 reads CASSSGTLSTDTQYF. In DNA form, the CDR3 reads TGTGCCAGCAGTTCCGGGACATTAAGCACAGATACGCAGTATTTT.

The rearrangement joins TRBV7-2 to TRBJ1-6; possible D gene TRBD1, 5 bases. Germline assignment: CDR1 SGHTA and CDR2 FQGNSA. V was clipped by 6 bases and J by 8 bases, with 14 bases between them. This CDR3 has 14 residues. DNA of the CDR3: TGTGCCAGCAGGTCCCGGGACGGCGATTCACCCCTCCACTTT. This encodes CASRSRDGDSPLHF.

Relative to its sample, this clonotype is large. The chain joins TRBV28 to TRBJ2-1, with TRBD2 as a possible D gene (6 bases). Deletions cut 2 bases from V and 3 bases from J, with 14 bases between. Germline V lookup: CDR1 MDHEN, CDR2 SYDVKM. The length of the CDR3 is 16 residues. CDR3 sequence (DNA): TGTGCCAGCAGTTTACCCTCGGAGGGCGGCTACAATGAGCAGTTCTTC. Translating it yields CASSLPSEGGYNEQFF.

The chain couples TRBV27 to TRBJ2-7, with D maybe TRBD1 (5 bases). The DNA matches TRBJ2-5 better at its end, which makes the J call doubtful. Germline assignment: CDR1 MNHEY and CDR2 SMNVEV (reference sequence). The length of the CDR3 is 15 residues. CDR3 nucleotides: TGTGCCAGCAGCCCTAGGATAACAGGTGCAGAGACCCAGTACTTC. This gives the protein CASSPRITGAETQYF.

This clonotype has at least ten counts. CDR3 loop: CASSDASGGRPYEQYF. As DNA, the CDR3 is TGTGCCAGCAGTGATGCCAGCGGGGGCCGTCCATACGAGCAGTACTTC. The rearrangement joins TRBV6-1 to TRBJ2-7; TRBD2 matches 8 bases. With 3 bases clipped from V and 4 bases from J, the junction kept 11 bases outside the gene matches. CDR1 and CDR2 from the germline V gene are MNHNS and SASEGT. The CDR3 is made up of 16 amino acids.